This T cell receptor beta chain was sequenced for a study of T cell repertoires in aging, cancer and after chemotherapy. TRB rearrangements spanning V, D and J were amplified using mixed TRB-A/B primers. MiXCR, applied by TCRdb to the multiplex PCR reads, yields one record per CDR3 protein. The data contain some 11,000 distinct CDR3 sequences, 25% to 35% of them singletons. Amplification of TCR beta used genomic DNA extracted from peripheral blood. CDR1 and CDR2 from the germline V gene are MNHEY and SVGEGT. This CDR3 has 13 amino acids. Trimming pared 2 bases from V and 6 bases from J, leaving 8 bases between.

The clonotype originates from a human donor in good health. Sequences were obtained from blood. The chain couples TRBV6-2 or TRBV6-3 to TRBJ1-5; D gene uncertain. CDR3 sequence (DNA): TGTGCCAGCAGTTACAGGGCAGTTCAGCCCCAGCATTTT. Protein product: CASSYRAVQPQHF.